The 19 T cell receptor beta chains below come from one sample, sequenced in a study of blood T cells in healthy people across ages. The second PCR ran about 6 to 12 cycles with a sample-barcoded 5' primer and J-beta primers. TCRdb processed the 5' RACE reads anew with MiXCR; each CDR3 protein has one entry. The sample yields just under 900,000 distinct CDR3 sequences, 29% seen once. Sequencing was performed on blood. These receptors all stem from a woman of 80 years or more in good health.

A remark on this clonotype: This sequence may be a read error, since a much larger clone differs from it by one base. This sequence joins TRBV25-1 and TRBJ2-1; D is possibly TRBD1 or TRBD2 (5 bases each). The CDR3 runs to 16 residues. CDR1 and CDR2 (germline): MGHDK, SYGVNS. Between the trimmed V and J ends, which lost 2 bases and 5 bases, there was a span of 16 bases. The CDR3: CASSEPLGRTNNEQFF. In DNA, the CDR3 is TGTGCCAGCAGTGAACCTCTGGGACGAACAAACAATGAGCAGTTCTTC.

This chain connects TRBV12-3 or TRBV12-4 to TRBJ2-3, with D perhaps TRBD1 (5 bases). CDR3 length: 18 residues. Trimming removed 7 bases at V and 0 bases at J, with 23 bases between. Here the CDR3 reads CASIPIVRGKLSTDTQYF. The DNA for the CDR3 is TGTGCCAGCATCCCCATCGTAAGGGGAAAACTGAGCACAGATACGCAGTATTTT.

The sample holds many counts of this clonotype. J is TRBJ2-3 and V is TRBV11-2, with a weak D call TRBD1 (5 bases). This CDR3 comprises 16 residues. The V and J ends lost 1 base and 4 bases respectively, with 15 bases between them. Per the germline V gene, CDR1 is SGHAT and CDR2 is FQNNGV. CDR3 nucleotides: TGTGCCAGCAGCTTAGGACAGACACCATACGCAGATACGCAGTATTTT. It specifies CASSLGQTPYADTQYF.

This clonotype was counted at least ten times. The V gene is TRBV5-1, the J gene TRBJ2-7; D gene uncertain. V dropped 7 bases and J dropped 0 bases, with 17 bases sitting between them. CDR1 is SGHRS, CDR2 YFSETQ, per germline. This CDR3 region has 15 residues. The CDR3 region is CASAADGPNSYEQYF. CDR3 coding DNA: TGCGCCAGCGCCGCAGATGGGCCAAACTCCTACGAGCAGTACTTC.

The J gene is TRBJ2-5, the V gene TRBV28; 10 bases are a match to TRBD2. The germline CDR1 and CDR2 sequences are MDHEN and SYDVKM. V gave up 7 bases and J gave up 9 bases; unmatched junction bases: 17. The CDR3 loop spans 16 amino acids. This CDR3 is CASMSASGGPRAAQYF. CDR3 in DNA: TGTGCCAGCATGTCGGCTAGCGGGGGCCCCCGGGCGGCCCAGTACTTC. Filled out from reference TRBV28 and TRBJ2-5, the complete variable domain reads DVKVTQSSRYLVKRTGEKVFLECVQDMDHENMFWYRQDPGLGLRLIYFSYDVKMKEKGDIPEGYSVSREKKERFSLILESASTNQTSMYLCASMSASGGPRAAQYFGPGTRLLVL.

As concerns this clonotype: This may arise from a read error, as a much more abundant clone is one base away. The chain links TRBV6-1 to TRBJ1-2; no reliable D call. From germline, CDR1 is MNHNS and CDR2 SASEGT. This CDR3 region has 15 residues. Deletions cut 2 bases from V and 2 bases from J, with 12 bases between. For the CDR3, the DNA is TGTGCCAGCAGTGAACGGGAAACCGCCAACTATGGCTACACCTTC. This translates into CASSERETANYGYTF.

This clonotype was observed a handful of times. Being one base from a much bigger clone, this may be a read error. The chain joins TRBV28 to TRBJ2-1, with TRBD1 matching over 11 bases. The J call may be incorrect, as the DNA end agrees better with TRBJ2-7. The CDR3 spans 14 residues. Looked up from germline, CDR1 is MDHEN and CDR2 is SYDVKM. In DNA form, the CDR3 reads TGTGCCAGCAGGGGGACAGGGGGTATCGATGAGCAGTACTTC. This translates into CASRGTGGIDEQYF.

This chain uses TRBV18 with TRBJ2-2; D not certain. Germline lookup yields CDR1 KGHSH and CDR2 LQKENI. Trimming left V 5 bases short and J 1 base short, with 14 bases between. The CDR3 runs 16 residues. CDR3 in amino acids: CASSIIGRLNTGELFF. CDR3 DNA: TGTGCCAGCTCAATAATTGGCAGACTGAACACCGGGGAGCTGTTTTTT. Full variable domain (missing parts from reference TRBV18 and TRBJ2-2): NAGVMQNPRHLVRRRGQEARLRCSPMKGHSHVYWYRQLPEEGLKFMVYLQKENIIDESGMPKERFSAEFPKEGPSILRIQQVVRGDSAAYFCASSIIGRLNTGELFFGEGSRLTVL.

J is TRBJ2-1 and V is TRBV20-1; D assignment may be TRBD1 or TRBD2 (5 bases each). The CDR3 has 15 amino acids. V shed 3 bases and J shed 6 bases, with 18 bases lying between them. In germline, CDR1 is DFQATT, CDR2 SNEGSKA (reference sequence). CDR3: CSASLGHGGGNEQFF. CDR3 nucleotides: TGCAGTGCTAGCTTAGGCCACGGTGGGGGCAATGAGCAGTTCTTC.

A remark on this clonotype: One end of the junction fails to match germline, which may point to a read error. The V call is TRBV20-1, the J call TRBJ1-2; TRBD1 aligns across 8 bases. The CDR3 has 14 residues. Germline values: CDR1 DFQATT, CDR2 SNEGSKA (reference sequence). This chain's CDR3 is CGARDDRGRYGYTF. CDR3 in DNA: TGCGGTGCTAGGGATGACAGGGGTCGGTATGGCTACACCTTC.

This clonotype was seen ten or more times. The CDR3 is CASSPEFETQYF. CDR3 coding DNA: TGTGCCAGCAGCCCTGAGTTTGAGACCCAGTACTTC. The chain employs TRBV3-1 and TRBJ2-5, with D unclear. Germline V gene lookup returns CDR1 LGHDT and CDR2 YNNKEL (reference sequence). This CDR3 has 12 residues. Deletions cut 4 bases from V and 5 bases from J, with 8 bases between.

This chain joins TRBV6-2 or TRBV6-3 and TRBJ1-3; D ambiguous. Germline V gene lookup returns CDR1 MNHEY and CDR2 SVGEGT. CDR3 length: 16 residues. Trimming pared 4 bases from V and 2 bases from J, leaving 15 bases between. The CDR3 region has the DNA TGTGCCAGCAGTTCACCTCAAAGTGGGACTGGAAACACCATATATTTT. This translates into CASSSPQSGTGNTIYF.

This clonotype was detected ten times or more. The chain carries TRBV21-1 and TRBJ1-2. TRBV21-1 is a recognized pseudogene. This CDR3 has 15 amino acids. CDR3 DNA sequence: TGTGCCAGCAGCAAAGCTCGGCGGGGGGGAGGAGGCTACACCTTC. Its translation: CASSKARRGGGGYTF.

The chain has TRBV7-2 and TRBJ2-2; D is uncertain. The CDR3 runs 15 residues. Trimming cost V 2 bases and J 3 bases, with 10 bases left between them. Germline CDR1 and CDR2: SGHTA and FQGNSA. CDR3 nucleotides: TGTGCCAGCAGCTTATGGGCAGGATACACCGGGGAGCTGTTTTTT. It codes for CASSLWAGYTGELFF. The complete variable domain, with remaining parts taken from reference TRBV7-2 and TRBJ2-2, reads GAGVSQSPSNKVTEKGKDVELRCDPISGHTALYWYRQSLGQGLEFLIYFQGNSAPDKSGLPSDRFSAERTGGSVSTLTIQRTQQEDSAVYLCASSLWAGYTGELFFGEGSRLTVL.

The table lists this clonotype with a few counts. The DNA of the CDR3 is TGTGCCATCCTGGGGGAGTTTGGGGGTGAAAAACTGTTTTTT. As protein: CAILGEFGGEKLFF. The chain combines TRBV6-1 with TRBJ1-4, with D perhaps TRBD1 (5 bases). Per the germline V gene, CDR1 is MNHNS and CDR2 is SASEGT. Trimming removed 10 bases at V and 7 bases at J, with 19 bases between. The length of the CDR3 is 14 residues.

V usage is TRBV5-6 and J usage is TRBJ1-5, with D possibly TRBD1 on 6 matching bases. Germline loops: CDR1 SGHDT, CDR2 YYEEEE. The ends were cut back, 3 bases at V and 9 bases at J, with 16 bases in the middle. CDR3 size: 14 residues. DNA of the CDR3: TGTGCCAGCAGCTGGGGTGGGGGCGGCGGGCCCCAGCATTTT. It specifies CASSWGGGGGPQHF.

Only a few counts were recorded for this clonotype. An end of the junction differs from the germline gene, which may be a read error. The chain joins TRBV3-1 to TRBJ1-6, with D possibly matching TRBD1 (5 bases). The V gene's germline CDR1 is LGHDT and CDR2 YNNKEL (reference sequence). CDR3 length equals 17 residues. CDR3 bases: TGTGCCAGCAGCCAGCTCGACAGCAGCTCCTATAGTTCACCCCTCCACTTT. Protein: CASSQLDSSSYSSPLHF.

Turning to this clonotype: At one end, the junction sequence differs from germline, possibly due to a read error. V and J are TRBV7-9 and TRBJ1-6, with TRBD1 as a possible D gene (5 bases). Germline loops: CDR1 SEHNR, CDR2 FQNEAQ (reference sequence). CDR3 length equals 14 residues. CDR3 amino acids: CASSLEGTVSPPHF. DNA of the CDR3: TGTGCCAGCAGCTTAGAAGGGACGGTTTCACCCCCCCACTTT.

The rearrangement uses TRBV27 and TRBJ1-1; a weak D match, TRBD1 (5 bases). CDR1 is MNHEY and CDR2 is SMNVEV in the germline V gene (reference sequence). This CDR3 is built from 16 residues. V lost 5 bases, J lost 2 bases, and 18 bases lay in between. Written as DNA, the CDR3 is TGTGCCAGCAGTCGCCCGGCGGGACCCCTCAACACTGAAGCTTTCTTT. Protein product: CASSRPAGPLNTEAFF.